A single sample is the source of the 31 T cell receptor beta chains below, sequenced in a study of cytomegalovirus exposure and HLA in healthy donors. This PCR relied on a set of 60 Vbeta primers and 13 Jbeta primers. Some clones are missing from TCRdb's copy, which holds only in-frame ones; the method was immunoSEQ multiplex PCR. This listing includes about 70,000 clones. The sequenced sample was PBMCs. These receptors all stem from a woman in her 30s in good health and CMV-seronegative.

CDR3 nucleotides: TGTGCCAGCAGCCCAGGGACAGGGCCCGCCTCCTATAATTCACCCCTCCACTTT. Translating gives CASSPGTGPASYNSPLHF. The chain has TRBV14 and TRBJ1-6; 9 bases align to TRBD1. V was pared by 4 bases and J by 0 bases, with 7 bases of the junction left unmatched. The CDR3 consists of 18 residues. Germline-derived CDR1 and CDR2 are SGHDN and FVKESK.

The chain recombines TRBV27 with TRBJ2-3, with 9 positions matching TRBD1. CDR1 is MNHEY, CDR2 SMNVEV, per germline (reference sequence). The CDR3 runs to 15 residues. V lost 4 bases and J lost 6; bases outside the gene matches: 8. The CDR3 DNA follows: TGTGCCAGCAGTTACGGACAGGGGTGGTGGGATACGCAGTATTTT. Translated, it gives CASSYGQGWWDTQYF.

The CDR3 region has the DNA TGTGCCAGCAGCCCAAACGCAGAATTGGGCTACACCTTC. Translated, it gives CASSPNAELGYTF. The chain employs TRBV7-3 and TRBJ1-2; D is undetermined. The germline CDR1 and CDR2 sequences are SGHTA and FQGTGA. The CDR3 runs to 13 residues. Trimming removed 5 bases at V and 8 bases at J, with 15 bases between.

The chain carries TRBV19 and TRBJ2-1, with D possibly being TRBD2 (6 bases). Germline V CDR1 and CDR2: LNHDA, SQIVND (reference sequence). V lost 1 base and J 9 bases, leaving 13 bases between the germline ends. The CDR3 consists of 14 residues. CDR3 in amino acids: CASSIGSRRGEQFF. The CDR3 DNA reads as TGTGCCAGTAGTATAGGGAGTCGGCGGGGTGAGCAGTTCTTC.

V gene TRBV6-1 combines with J gene TRBJ1-2, with D possibly TRBD1 on 6 matching bases. CDR1 and CDR2 (germline): MNHNS, SASEGT. V was pared by 3 bases and J by 5 bases, with 10 bases between. CDR3 size: 13 residues. The CDR3 is CASSEFQGYGYTF. The CDR3 DNA reads as TGTGCCAGCAGTGAGTTTCAGGGGTATGGCTACACCTTC.

The rearrangement uses TRBV11-2 and TRBJ1-2; 8 positions agree with TRBD1. The CDR3 is 15 amino acids. Germline V gene data show CDR1 as SGHAT and CDR2 as FQNNGV. The V segment lost 5 bases and the J segment 4 bases; nucleotides outside the gene matches: 9. The DNA for the CDR3 is TGTGCCAGCAGCCCCCGGACAGGGTGGAGCTATGGCTACACCTTC. Translation: CASSPRTGWSYGYTF.

The rearrangement joins TRBV4-3 to TRBJ1-5; D is unclear. The V gene lost 0 bases and the J gene lost 0 bases, with 6 bases spanning the gap. The germline gives CDR1 LGHNA, CDR2 YSLEER. CDR3 length equals 15 residues. This CDR3 reads CASSQDAVSNQPQHF. The CDR3 DNA sequence: TGCGCCAGCAGCCAAGATGCGGTTAGCAATCAGCCCCAGCATTTT.

The chain is built from TRBV28 and TRBJ2-7; 11 nucleotides line up with TRBD2. The CDR3 is 15 amino acids. V lost 4 bases to trimming and J lost 5 bases; unmatched junction nucleotides: 7. In germline, CDR1 is MDHEN, CDR2 SYDVKM. The CDR3 bases are TGTGCCAGCAGTTCCACTAGCGGGAGAGTCAACGAGCAGTACTTC. Its protein is CASSSTSGRVNEQYF.

V and J are TRBV27 and TRBJ1-5; 8 nucleotides line up with TRBD1. After removal of 5 bases from V and 3 bases from J, the junction contained 9 bases not matched to a gene. This CDR3 comprises 16 residues. The germline gives CDR1 MNHEY, CDR2 SMNVEV (reference sequence). CDR3 nucleotides: TGTGCCAGCAGTCTCCTATGGACAGGGATCAATCAGCCCCAGCATTTT. Translation gives CASSLLWTGINQPQHF.

The chain links TRBV5-1 to TRBJ1-4; the match to TRBD1 covers 7 bases. CDR1 and CDR2 (germline): SGHRS, YFSETQ. The V and J ends lost 3 bases and 8 bases, in that order; junction bases with no gene match: 7. The CDR3 covers 14 residues. In DNA, the CDR3 is TGCGCCAGCAGCTACACAGGGGTGGAAGAAAAACTGTTTTTT. The encoded protein is CASSYTGVEEKLFF. The full variable domain, its missing parts supplied by reference TRBV5-1 and TRBJ1-4, is KAGVTQTPRYLIKTRGQQVTLSCSPISGHRSVSWYQQTPGQGLQFLFEYFSETQRNKGNFPGRFSGRQFSNSRSEMNVSTLELGDSALYLCASSYTGVEEKLFFGSGTQLSVL.

Of note for this clone: The same CDR3 is also encoded by other DNA sequences in this sample. V gene TRBV7-9 combines with J gene TRBJ1-6, with 8 bases that match TRBD1. Germline V gene sequence: CDR1 SEHNR, CDR2 FQNEAQ (reference sequence). With V trimmed by 4 bases and J by 10 bases, 9 bases remained unmatched. This CDR3 is built from 15 residues. Here the CDR3 DNA reads TGTGCCAGCAGCTCGGGGGACAGGCAAAGATCACCCCTCCACTTT. Protein: CASSSGDRQRSPLHF.

The V gene is TRBV15, the J gene TRBJ2-7; TRBD1 matches 9 bases. Germline CDR1 is LNHNV and CDR2 is YYDKDF (reference sequence). Trimming cost V 2 bases and J 4 bases; bases outside gene matches: 3. The CDR3 is 14 amino acids. The CDR3, as DNA: TGTGCCACCAGCAGAAGGGACAGGGTTTACGAGCAGTACTTC. Its translation is CATSRRDRVYEQYF.

The CDR3 DNA follows: TGTGCCAGCAGCCCAAGCCCGTCCTCTACCACAGGGGTGGACACTGAAGCTTTCTTT. Protein: CASSPSPSSTTGVDTEAFF. This chain uses TRBV7-6 with TRBJ1-1; 7 bases fit TRBD1. Germline V gene lookup returns CDR1 SGHVS and CDR2 FNYEAQ. This CDR3 comprises 19 residues. V was pared by 5 bases and J by 3 bases, with 21 bases of the junction left unmatched.

The chain recombines TRBV4-1 with TRBJ1-2, with 7 bases that match TRBD1. The CDR3 contains 18 residues. Germline V CDR1 and CDR2: MGHRA, YSYEKL. Losses at the gene ends were 7 bases for V and 2 bases for J; bases not matched to a gene: 19. The CDR3 reads CASNGMGQPSGVNYGYTF. The CDR3 nucleotides are TGCGCCAGCAACGGGATGGGACAGCCTTCGGGGGTGAACTATGGCTACACCTTC.

The chain employs TRBV29-1 and TRBJ2-7, with D perhaps matching TRBD1 (5 bases). From germline, CDR1 is SQVTM and CDR2 ANQGSEA. This CDR3 is built from 14 residues. V dropped 7 bases and J dropped 3 bases, with 19 bases sitting between them. The CDR3 nucleotides are TGCAGCGGTAAAACGGAAAGGGGCGTCTACGAGCAGTACTTC. Amino acids: CSGKTERGVYEQYF.

V and J are TRBV6-6 and TRBJ2-7, with D tentatively TRBD2 (6 bases). This CDR3 has 13 amino acids. Per germline, CDR1 MNHNY and CDR2 SVGAGI (reference sequence). V was cut by 5 bases and J by 1 base, with 9 bases left in between. The CDR3 sequence is CASSPTSSYEQYF. CDR3 bases: TGTGCCAGCAGTCCGACTAGTTCCTACGAGCAGTACTTC.

The genes are TRBV19 and TRBJ1-4, with D uncertain. Germline V gene sequence: CDR1 LNHDA, CDR2 SQIVND (reference sequence). The length of the CDR3 is 12 residues. Deletions cut 6 bases from V and 7 bases from J, with 9 bases between. The CDR3: CASRDLGEKLFF. CDR3 bases: TGTGCCAGTAGGGACTTGGGTGAAAAACTGTTTTTT.

The chain uses TRBV4-3 and TRBJ1-4, with D maybe TRBD1 (5 bases). Trimming stripped 4 bases from V and 1 base from J, with 7 bases between. The CDR3 is 14 residues long. Germline CDR1 reads LGHNA; CDR2 reads YSLEER. CDR3 sequence reads: CASSPTETNEKLFF. The CDR3 nucleotides are TGCGCCAGCAGCCCGACAGAAACTAATGAAAAACTGTTTTTT.

The DNA for the CDR3 is TGTGCCAGCAGCCACCCCCGGGACAGGGGTGAGACTGAAGCTTTCTTT. This sequence encodes CASSHPRDRGETEAFF. The rearrangement joins TRBV7-2 to TRBJ1-1, with 10 bases fitting TRBD1. CDR1 is SGHTA and CDR2 is FQGNSA in the germline V gene. After removal of 5 bases from V and 5 bases from J, the junction contained 11 bases not matched to a gene. This CDR3 has 16 residues.

J is TRBJ1-1 and V is TRBV7-6; D not resolved. Germline V gene data show CDR1 as SGHVS and CDR2 as FNYEAQ. CDR3 length: 15 amino acids. Deletions cut 6 bases from V and 3 bases from J, with 17 bases between. Here the CDR3 reads CASRLRSGADTEAFF. CDR3 nucleotides: TGTGCCAGCAGGTTAAGATCGGGAGCGGACACTGAAGCTTTCTTT.

J is TRBJ2-6 and V is TRBV4-3; D call uncertain. The germline gives CDR1 LGHNA, CDR2 YSLEER. This CDR3 has 17 residues. V was shortened by 0 bases and J by 0 bases, with 9 bases between the two germline ends. CDR3 sequence (DNA): TGCGCCAGCAGCCAAGATCTACCCACCTCTGGGGCCAACGTCCTGACTTTC. Amino acids: CASSQDLPTSGANVLTF.

The J gene is TRBJ2-3, the V gene TRBV18; the D gene is possibly TRBD1 (6 bases). Trimming stripped 6 bases from V and 6 bases from J, with 16 bases between. From germline, CDR1 is KGHSH and CDR2 LQKENI. The CDR3 is 14 amino acids. The DNA of the CDR3 is TGTGCCAGCTCCAGTACAGGGCTTGGGGATACGCAGTATTTT. Translated, it gives CASSSTGLGDTQYF.

The CDR3 loop is CASSAGQGVREQYF. The CDR3 bases are TGTGCCAGCAGCGCCGGGCAGGGGGTACGCGAGCAGTACTTC. The rearrangement uses TRBV9 and TRBJ2-7; TRBD1 matches at 7 bases. Trimming took 3 bases from V and 6 from J; bases not matched to a gene: 9. This CDR3 region has 14 residues. Germline CDR1 is SGDLS and CDR2 is YYNGEE. The complete variable domain, with remaining parts taken from reference TRBV9 and TRBJ2-7, reads DSGVTQTPKHLITATGQRVTLRCSPRSGDLSVYWYQQSLDQGLQFLIQYYNGEERAKGNILERFSAQQFPDLHSELNLSSLELGDSALYFCASSAGQGVREQYFGPGTRLTVT.

This chain connects TRBV6-1 to TRBJ1-5, with D possibly being TRBD1 (6 bases). Per germline, CDR1 MNHNS and CDR2 SASEGT. V was cut by 5 bases and J by 12 bases, with 11 bases left in between. This CDR3 has 11 residues. CDR3 coding DNA: TGTGCCAGCAGTCGACAGGTATACCAGCATTTT. Its translation: CASSRQVYQHF.

The chain uses TRBV5-4 and TRBJ1-2; possibly TRBD1 for D (6 bases). The germline V gene encodes CDR1 SGHNT and CDR2 YYREEE (reference sequence). CDR3 length equals 14 residues. Trimming stripped 4 bases from V and 8 bases from J, with 18 bases between. CDR3 sequence reads: CASSRTDRGAGYTF. The CDR3 nucleotides are TGTGCCAGCAGCCGTACGGACAGAGGCGCCGGCTACACCTTC.

The V call is TRBV7-2, the J call TRBJ1-1; 9 bases fit TRBD1. Germline V gene lookup returns CDR1 SGHTA and CDR2 FQGNSA. J was trimmed by 3 bases and V by 3 bases; bases with no gene match: 5. This CDR3 is 15 amino acids long. This chain's CDR3 is CASSFLQGAHTEAFF. In DNA, the CDR3 is TGTGCCAGCAGCTTCCTACAGGGGGCCCACACTGAAGCTTTCTTT.

V gene TRBV6-5 combines with J gene TRBJ2-5; a weak D match, TRBD2 (6 bases). The germline V and J ends were trimmed by 0 bases and 5 bases, with 16 bases remaining between them. Germline assignment: CDR1 MNHEY and CDR2 SVGAGI. The CDR3 is made up of 16 amino acids. The CDR3 DNA follows: TGTGCCAGCAGTTACTCGGAGGGGATTTTCCCGGAGACCCAGTACTTC. Its translation: CASSYSEGIFPETQYF.

The rearrangement links TRBV28 to TRBJ2-7, with TRBD1 matching 11 bases. CDR1 and CDR2 (germline): MDHEN, SYDVKM. Losses at the gene ends were 4 bases for V and 4 bases for J; bases not matched to a gene: 6. The CDR3 has 15 amino acids. The CDR3 DNA sequence: TGTGCCAGCAGTTCCTCCGGGACAGGGGGTTACGAGCAGTACTTC. Protein: CASSSSGTGGYEQYF.

The gene calls are TRBV7-8 and TRBJ1-2, with 7 bases matching TRBD1. The CDR3 length is 15 residues. V lost 5 bases to trimming and J lost 6 bases; unmatched junction nucleotides: 12. In germline, CDR1 is SGHVS, CDR2 FQNEAQ. The CDR3 sequence is CASSLRTTGPHGYTF. The CDR3 DNA sequence: TGTGCCAGCAGCCTCCGAACGACAGGGCCCCATGGCTACACCTTC.

The CDR3 spells CASSLLGVHRSDTQYF. Here the CDR3 DNA reads TGTGCCAGCAGCCTCCTCGGAGTGCACCGGTCCGATACGCAGTATTTT. The J gene is TRBJ2-3, the V gene TRBV5-6; no firm D call. The V gene lost 4 bases and the J gene lost 6 bases, with 21 bases spanning the gap. The CDR3 consists of 16 residues. The germline CDR1 and CDR2 sequences are SGHDT and YYEEEE.

The rearrangement links TRBV5-8 to TRBJ2-4; 9 bases align to TRBD2. V trimming: 4 bases; J trimming: 1 base; junction bases outside the gene matches: 15. The CDR3 has 19 amino acids. From germline, CDR1 is SGHTS and CDR2 YDEGEE. CDR3 coding DNA: TGTGCCAGCAGCGTTATTAGCGGGGGAGAACTAGGGGCCAAAAACATTCAGTACTTC. This sequence encodes CASSVISGGELGAKNIQYF.